Included here is one T cell receptor (beta chain) sequence, with context. These data are taken from a study of blood T cell repertoires in COVID-19. Produced via immunoSEQ multiplex PCR; TCRdb's table is partial and in-frame only. The table lists roughly 280,000 clones, around 93% of them singletons. The CDR3 length is 14 residues. CDR1 is SNHLY and CDR2 is FYNNEI in the germline V gene. Trimming removed 3 bases at V and 1 base at J, with 10 bases between. The sequenced sample consisted of PBMCs or T cells enriched from blood (not recorded which). The receptor's source is a man aged 35 to 55 who had been exposed to COVID-19. The V call is TRBV2, the J call TRBJ2-7, with a possible D match to TRBD1 (5 bases). The CDR3 here is CASSDQGISYEQYF. The CDR3 bases are TGTGCCAGCAGTGACCAGGGAATATCCTACGAGCAGTACTTC.